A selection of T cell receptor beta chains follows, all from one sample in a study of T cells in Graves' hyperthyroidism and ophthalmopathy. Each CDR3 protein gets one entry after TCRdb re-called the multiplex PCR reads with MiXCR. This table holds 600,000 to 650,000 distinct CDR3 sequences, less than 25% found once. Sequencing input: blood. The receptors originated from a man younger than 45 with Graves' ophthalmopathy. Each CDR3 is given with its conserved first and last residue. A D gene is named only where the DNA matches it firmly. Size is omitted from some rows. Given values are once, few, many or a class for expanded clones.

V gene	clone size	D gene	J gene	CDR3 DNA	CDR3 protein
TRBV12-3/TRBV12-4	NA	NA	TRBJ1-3	TGTGCCAGCTCGTCCGCCAGGGCGGCAAACACCATATATTTT	CASSSARAANTIYF
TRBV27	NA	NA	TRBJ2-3	TGTGCCAGCATCAACGCACGGGGGGCTAACACAGATACGCAGTATTTT	CASINARGANTDTQYF
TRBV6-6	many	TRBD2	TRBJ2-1	TGTGCCAGCAGTTACCAGGGTCGCGGGAGTCCCTACAATGAGCAGTTCTTC	CASSYQGRGSPYNEQFF
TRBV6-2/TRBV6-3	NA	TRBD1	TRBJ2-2	TGTGCCAGCAGTTCCACCGGACAGGGGGTAAACACCGGGGAGCTGTTTTTT	CASSSTGQGVNTGELFF
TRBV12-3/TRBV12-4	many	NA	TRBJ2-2	TGTGCCAGCAGTCCGGACAGCACCGGGGAGCTGTTTTTT	CASSPDSTGELFF
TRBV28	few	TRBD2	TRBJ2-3	TGTGCCAACTATCCTGGGCGGGGGGGGGGAGGCACAGATACGCAGTATTTT	CANYPGRGGGGTDTQYF
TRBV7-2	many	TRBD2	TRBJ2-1	TGTGCCAGCAGCACCAGTAGCGGGGGGCCATACAATGAGCAGTTCTTC	CASSTSSGGPYNEQFF
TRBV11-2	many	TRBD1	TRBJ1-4	TGTGCCAGCAGCTTCCTCACAGGGGTGCGCGAAAAACTGTTTTTT	CASSFLTGVREKLFF
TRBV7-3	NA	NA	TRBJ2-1	TGCGCCAGCAGCCAAGTTCGGGATCCTTACAATGAGCAGTTCTTC	CASSQVRDPYNEQFF
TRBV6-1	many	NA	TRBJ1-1	TGTGCCAGCAGTGTCAAAGGGTCCACTGAAGCTTTCTTT	CASSVKGSTEAFF
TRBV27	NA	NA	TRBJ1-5	TGTGCCAGCAGTTTGGCCCGGGGCTCCACGCCCCAGCATTTT	CASSLARGSTPQHF
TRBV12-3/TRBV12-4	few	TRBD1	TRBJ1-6	TGTGCCAGCAGCTCGGGACAGCGTAATTCACCCCTCCACTTT	CASSSGQRNSPLHF
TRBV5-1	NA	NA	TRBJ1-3	TGTGCCAGCAGCCGGGGACACGCGTCCTCTGGAAACACCATATATTTT	CASSRGHASSGNTIYF
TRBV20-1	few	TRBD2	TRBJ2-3	TGCAGTGCTAGAGTTGGTAGTGGAGCGGGAGTCACAGATACGCAGTATTTT	CSARVGSGAGVTDTQYF
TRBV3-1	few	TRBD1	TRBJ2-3	TGTGCCAGCAGCCCGCCCCCCGGGACAGGGGGTTTAGATACGCAGTATTTT	CASSPPPGTGGLDTQYF
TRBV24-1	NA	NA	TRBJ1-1	TGTGCCACCAGTGATGCTCGCGAAGGAACTGAAGCTTTCTTT	CATSDAREGTEAFF
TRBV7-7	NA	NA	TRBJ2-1	TGTGCTAGCACTCGACCCCGTTCAAGGGGGTACAATGAGCAGTTCTTC	CASTRPRSRGYNEQFF
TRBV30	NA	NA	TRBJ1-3	TGTGCCTGGGGACGGCTCTCTGGAAACACCATATATTTT	CAWGRLSGNTIYF
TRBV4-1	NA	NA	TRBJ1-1	TGCGCCAGCAGCCAACTTGGGACCACTGAAGCTTTCTTT	CASSQLGTTEAFF
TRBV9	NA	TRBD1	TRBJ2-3	TGTGCCAGCAGCCCCCGTAGTGGACAGGGGGATGGAGATACGCAGTATTTT	CASSPRSGQGDGDTQYF
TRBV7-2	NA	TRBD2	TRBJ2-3	TGTGTCAGCAGCCTCACCTCCCGACTAGCGGGGCCCACAGATACGCAGTATTTT	CVSSLTSRLAGPTDTQYF
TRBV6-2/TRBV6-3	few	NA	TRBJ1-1	TGTGCCAGCAGCTTGCGGGCAGGCCCCTACATGAACACTGAAGCTTTCTTT	CASSLRAGPYMNTEAFF
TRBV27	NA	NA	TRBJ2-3	TGTGCCAGCAGTTCGGGGCCCGCTTATGACACGCAGTATTTT	CASSSGPAYDTQYF
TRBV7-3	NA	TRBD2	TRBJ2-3	TGTGCCAGCAGCTCCTCAGGACTAGCGGGAGGCACAGATACGCAGTATTTT	CASSSSGLAGGTDTQYF
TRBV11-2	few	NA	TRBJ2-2	TGTGCCAGCAGCTTTCACGCCGGGGAGCTGTTTTTT	CASSFHAGELFF
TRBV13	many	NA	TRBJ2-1	TGTGCCAGCAGCAAAGGAAGGGCTCTTGAGCAGTTCTTC	CASSKGRALEQFF
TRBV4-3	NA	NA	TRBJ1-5	TGCGCCAGCAGAAAGACAGCATATAGCAATCAGCCCCAGCATTTT	CASRKTAYSNQPQHF
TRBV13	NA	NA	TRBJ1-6	TGTGCCAGCAGCTCAGGGACGGCCTATAATTCACCCCTCCACTTT	CASSSGTAYNSPLHF
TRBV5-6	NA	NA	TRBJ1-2	TGTGCCAGCACCATGTGGGGGGCAGGGTATGGCTACACCTTC	CASTMWGAGYGYTF
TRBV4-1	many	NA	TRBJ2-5	TGCGCCAGCAGCAACACGGGAGAGACCCAGTACTTC	CASSNTGETQYF